The clone carrying this T cell receptor (beta chain) was picked up a small number of times. Its antigen is not known. Looked up from germline, CDR1 is ENHRY and CDR2 is SYGVKD. The V gene lost 6 bases and the J gene lost 0 bases, with 12 bases spanning the gap. The CDR3 consists of 14 residues. Every isolated RNA sample was fully reverse transcribed, so sequencing captured expressed TCRB transcripts. Assay used: immunoSEQ multiplex PCR; TCRdb lists only in-frame clones, some missing. The sample contains some 250,000 clones, over 11% of which appear only once. The sample belongs to a study of beta chain features in type 1 diabetes. General study results and limits: HLA influence on TCRB rearrangement stayed unresolved here. Type 1 diabetes patients had moderately but significantly shorter TCRB CDR3s in all four CD4+ subsets.

The source of this sequence is a man younger than 40 with type 1 diabetes. Sequenced input: naive CD4+ T cells from blood. The rearrangement uses TRBV10-3 and TRBJ2-7; tentatively, D is TRBD1 (6 bases). CDR3 in DNA: TGTGCCATCAGACCCGACAGGAGCTCCTACGAGCAGTACTTC. This translates into CAIRPDRSSYEQYF.